The 10 T cell receptor beta chains listed next were all sequenced from one sample in a study of T cell responses to AZD1222 COVID-19 vaccine. Data came from immunoSEQ multiplex PCR; TCRdb stores just in-frame clones and leaves some out. The sample features about 140,000 clones, with over 2% in its top ten. The sample comprised peripheral blood. These receptors all stem from an adult in good health.

CDR3 loop: CASRQALGLIYGYTF. CDR3 DNA sequence: TGTGCCAGCCGACAGGCCCTAGGGCTGATTTATGGCTACACCTTC. The gene calls are TRBV19 and TRBJ1-2, with a possible D match to TRBD1 (6 bases). CDR3 length: 15 residues. V lost 9 bases to trimming and J lost 5 bases, with 22 bases between them. Germline values: CDR1 LNHDA, CDR2 SQIVND (reference sequence).

This sequence joins TRBV6-6 and TRBJ1-5, with D possibly being TRBD1 (5 bases). Germline V gene lookup returns CDR1 MNHNY and CDR2 SVGAGI (reference sequence). V gave up 2 bases and J gave up 7 bases, with 15 bases separating them. CDR3 size: 15 residues. CDR3 loop: CASSYDGWGGQPQHF. CDR3 DNA sequence: TGTGCCAGCAGTTACGATGGTTGGGGGGGGCAGCCCCAGCATTTT.

The V call is TRBV5-6, the J call TRBJ1-5; possible D gene TRBD1, 5 bases. Looked up from germline, CDR1 is SGHDT and CDR2 is YYEEEE. V was cut by 1 base and J by 0 bases, with 11 bases left in between. The CDR3 sequence is 16 residues long. This CDR3 is CASSLLPRDSNQPQHF. CDR3 coding DNA: TGTGCCAGCAGCTTGTTACCCAGGGATAGCAATCAGCCCCAGCATTTT.

The chain has TRBV29-1 and TRBJ1-1, with D hard to call. The CDR3 is 13 amino acids. Germline values: CDR1 SQVTM, CDR2 ANQGSEA. V gave up 4 bases and J gave up 1 base, with 10 bases separating them. The CDR3 spells CSVVPTRNTEAFF. The CDR3 DNA reads as TGCAGCGTTGTCCCTACACGGAACACTGAAGCTTTCTTT.

The chain recombines TRBV5-8 with TRBJ1-2; TRBD1 is a possible D gene (5 bases). V lost 0 bases and J 4 bases, leaving 10 bases between the germline ends. This CDR3 has 14 residues. Germline-derived CDR1 and CDR2 are SGHTS and YDEGEE. CDR3 protein: CASSLERQGYGYTF. The DNA for the CDR3 is TGTGCCAGCAGCTTGGAGCGGCAGGGCTATGGCTACACCTTC.

The DNA for the CDR3 is TGTGCCAGCAGCCTAGCGGGGATGGAGACCCAGTACTTC. Translating gives CASSLAGMETQYF. The chain uses TRBV5-4 and TRBJ2-5; 9 bases line up with TRBD2. Unmatched junction bases numbered 3, after V lost 4 bases and J lost 5 bases. CDR1 and CDR2 from the germline V gene are SGHNT and YYREEE (reference sequence). The CDR3 extends over 13 amino acids.

The chain combines TRBV9 with TRBJ2-7; TRBD1 agrees at 8 bases. This CDR3 is built from 17 residues. Trimming took 4 bases from V and 0 from J; bases not matched to a gene: 12. The germline gives CDR1 SGDLS, CDR2 YYNGEE. This CDR3 is CASSPRAGTGGSYEQYF. For the CDR3, the DNA is TGTGCCAGCAGCCCAAGAGCCGGGACAGGTGGCTCCTACGAGCAGTACTTC.

The CDR3 reads CASSRIMPPPQYF. In DNA form, the CDR3 reads TGTGCCAGCAGCCGTATTATGCCCCCTCCGCAGTATTTT. The chain carries TRBV7-2 and TRBJ2-3, with D uncertain. Trimming removed 5 bases at V and 10 bases at J, with 16 bases between. Germline V gives CDR1 SGHTA, CDR2 FQGNSA. The CDR3 totals 13 residues.

Notes on this clone: Within the sample, other DNA sequences also encode this same CDR3. V and J are TRBV6-5 and TRBJ1-6; D perhaps matches TRBD1 (6 bases). V was shortened by 6 bases and J by 5 bases, with 14 bases between the two germline ends. The germline gives CDR1 MNHEY, CDR2 SVGAGI. The CDR3 length is 15 residues. CDR3 protein: CASRRQALDNSPLHF. In DNA, the CDR3 is TGTGCCAGCAGACGACAGGCACTCGATAATTCACCCCTCCACTTT.

The chain couples TRBV3-1 (or the pseudogene TRBV3-2) to TRBJ2-7; a weak D match, TRBD1 (5 bases). The germline gives CDR1 LGHDT, CDR2 YNNKEL (reference sequence). CDR3 size: 16 residues. V dropped 5 bases and J dropped 2 bases, with 19 bases sitting between them. In nucleotides, the CDR3 is TGTGCCAGCAGCAACCGACAGCGAAAAACAACCTACGAGCAGTACTTC. Amino acids: CASSNRQRKTTYEQYF.